Below, 19 T cell receptor beta chains from the same sample are listed, as sequenced in a study of shared T cell receptors in the human thymus. Libraries were prepared by immunoSEQ multiplex PCR; TCRdb keeps only in-frame clonotypes and omits some of them. The sample holds 650,000 to 950,000 clones, around 85% seen once. The same sample was also studied in work on human thymus T cells.

Sequencing was done on a sample of thymocytes. These receptors all stem from a girl younger than two with a congenital heart defect.

V and J are TRBV5-1 and TRBJ1-6; D is undetermined. Between the trimmed V and J ends, which lost 0 bases and 0 bases, there was a span of 13 bases. CDR1 and CDR2 from the germline V gene are SGHRS and YFSETQ. This CDR3 comprises 18 residues. CDR3 loop: CASSLGSEEGSYNSPLHF. CDR3 DNA: TGCGCCAGCAGCTTGGGTTCGGAGGAGGGCTCCTATAATTCACCCCTCCACTTT.

CDR3 sequence: CSVGGTGTVYEQYF. Here the CDR3 DNA reads TGCAGCGTAGGGGGGACAGGGACGGTGTACGAGCAGTACTTC. The V and J genes are TRBV29-1 and TRBJ2-7; 9 nucleotides align to TRBD1. The V gene's germline CDR1 is SQVTM and CDR2 ANQGSEA. V was pared by 6 bases and J by 4 bases, with 10 bases of the junction left unmatched. This CDR3 comprises 14 residues.

The chain links TRBV7-3 to TRBJ1-2; D not resolved. V was cut by 4 bases and J by 6 bases, with 15 bases left in between. Per germline, CDR1 SGHTA and CDR2 FQGTGA. CDR3 length: 14 amino acids. CDR3: CASSSSGSTDGYTF. The CDR3 bases are TGTGCCAGCAGCTCCAGCGGGTCTACGGATGGCTACACCTTC.

The chain is built from TRBV7-6 and TRBJ2-5, with D possibly matching TRBD1 (5 bases). V was trimmed by 5 bases and J by 4 bases, leaving 14 bases between them. Germline lookup yields CDR1 SGHVS and CDR2 FNYEAQ. This CDR3 has 14 residues. CDR3 DNA sequence: TGTGCCAGCAGCGCCCGCCAGGGTACAGAGACCCAGTACTTC. This translates into CASSARQGTETQYF.

DNA for the CDR3: TGTGCCAGCAGCGGCTACAGGGGGCGTTTATTTAACTATGGCTACACCTTC. This gives the protein CASSGYRGRLFNYGYTF. The gene calls are TRBV9 and TRBJ1-2, with 9 nucleotides matching TRBD1. CDR1 and CDR2 (germline): SGDLS, YYNGEE. The CDR3 spans 17 residues. J lost 1 base, V lost 3 bases, and 10 bases had no gene match.

The chain carries TRBV4-2 and TRBJ1-2; possible D gene TRBD1, 5 bases. Germline CDR1 reads LGHNA; CDR2 reads YNFKEQ. Trimming took off 0 bases at V and 7 bases at J, with 24 bases between the two ends. This CDR3 contains 18 residues. CDR3 DNA sequence: TGTGCCAGCAGCCAAGATGGAGGGACCTACCTAAGCTCCGGTGGCTACACCTTC. Translating gives CASSQDGGTYLSSGGYTF.

The rearrangement uses TRBV14 and TRBJ1-1; 9 bases align to TRBD1. In germline, CDR1 is SGHDN, CDR2 FVKESK. The CDR3 runs to 17 residues. Trimming cost V 3 bases and J 5 bases; bases outside gene matches: 13. In nucleotides, the CDR3 is TGTGCCAGCAGCCAGGTACACAGGGGGCGCAAGGAGACTGAAGCTTTCTTT. Translated: CASSQVHRGRKETEAFF.

The rearrangement uses TRBV4-2 and TRBJ2-3, with 11 nucleotides matching TRBD2. This CDR3 contains 18 residues. Germline V gene data show CDR1 as LGHNA and CDR2 as YNFKEQ. The V and J ends lost 4 bases and 2 bases, in that order; junction bases with no gene match: 11. CDR3 in DNA: TGTGCCAGCAGCCGGCGAGGGGGGACTAGCGGTACCACAGATACGCAGTATTTT. Amino acids: CASSRRGGTSGTTDTQYF.

This clone appeared a few times. The chain uses TRBV7-9 and TRBJ1-1, with 8 bases lining up with TRBD1. Germline CDR1 SEHNR, CDR2 FQNEAQ (reference sequence). The length of the CDR3 is 14 residues. Unmatched junction bases numbered 4, after V lost 6 bases and J lost 1 base. In DNA form, the CDR3 reads TGTGCCAGCAGGGGGGACAGGCCGAACACTGAAGCTTTCTTT. Translated, it gives CASRGDRPNTEAFF. Full variable domain (rest looked up from reference TRBV7-9 and TRBJ1-1): DTGVSQNPRHKITKRGQNVTFRCDPISEHNRLYWYRQTLGQGPEFLTYFQNEAQLEKSRLLSDRFSAERPKGSFSTLEIQRTEQGDSAMYLCASRGDRPNTEAFFGQGTRLTVV.

CDR3 nucleotide sequence: TGTGCCAGCAGCGTCCTGCGGCAGGGGGATGCTTTCTTT. Amino acid sequence: CASSVLRQGDAFF. The chain couples TRBV11-2 to TRBJ1-1, with 7 bases matching TRBD1. V was pared by 5 bases and J by 11 bases, with 11 bases of the junction left unmatched. CDR3 length equals 13 residues. Germline CDR1 and CDR2: SGHAT and FQNNGV. Together with reference TRBV11-2 and TRBJ1-1, the CDR3 gives the full variable domain: EAGVAQSPRYKIIEKRQSVAFWCNPISGHATLYWYQQILGQGPKLLIQFQNNGVVDDSQLPKDRFSAERLKGVDSTLKIQPAKLEDSAVYLCASSVLRQGDAFFGQGTRLTVV.

The rearrangement joins TRBV7-3 to TRBJ1-1; 7 bases match TRBD1. CDR3 length equals 16 residues. The V segment lost 2 bases and the J segment 3 bases; nucleotides outside the gene matches: 9. Germline V gives CDR1 SGHTA, CDR2 FQGTGA. The DNA of the CDR3 is TGTGCCAGCAGCTTAGCGGTAGGGGGCACGGACACTGAAGCTTTCTTT. Encoded protein: CASSLAVGGTDTEAFF. Variable domain in full (rest from reference TRBV7-3 and TRBJ1-1): GAGVSQTPSNKVTEKGKYVELRCDPISGHTALYWYRQSLGQGPEFLIYFQGTGAADDSGLPNDRFFAVRPEGSVSTLKIQRTERGDSAVYLCASSLAVGGTDTEAFFGQGTRLTVV.

V is TRBV9 and J is TRBJ1-6; D uncertain. The CDR3 sequence is 15 residues long. Trimming took off 0 bases at V and 6 bases at J, with 10 bases between the two ends. Per germline, CDR1 SGDLS and CDR2 YYNGEE. In DNA, the CDR3 is TGTGCCAGCAGCGTAGAAAAGGCGGGTAATTCACCCCTCCACTTT. Protein sequence: CASSVEKAGNSPLHF.

The chain recombines TRBV9 with TRBJ2-2; D is uncertain. The CDR3 length is 15 residues. Trimming removed 0 bases from V and 3 bases from J, with 9 bases in between. Looked up from germline, CDR1 is SGDLS and CDR2 is YYNGEE. Written as DNA, the CDR3 is TGTGCCAGCAGCGTAGGTTCAGGATACACCGGGGAGCTGTTTTTT. Residues: CASSVGSGYTGELFF.

The V call is TRBV4-1, the J call TRBJ1-5; TRBD1 agrees at 7 bases. Germline lookup yields CDR1 MGHRA and CDR2 YSYEKL. The V and J ends lost 4 bases and 4 bases, in that order; junction bases with no gene match: 10. The CDR3 covers 16 residues. The CDR3 spells CASSPRQGDTNQPQHF. Here the CDR3 DNA reads TGCGCCAGCAGCCCTCGACAGGGCGATACTAATCAGCCCCAGCATTTT.

The chain links TRBV7-9 to TRBJ1-1; weak D call: TRBD1 (5 bases). V lost 5 bases and J 1 base, leaving 11 bases between the germline ends. The CDR3 is 14 residues long. Germline V gene data show CDR1 as SEHNR and CDR2 as FQNEAQ (reference sequence). CDR3 nucleotides: TGTGCCAGCAGCGCCAGACAGAGGAACACTGAAGCTTTCTTT. Protein product: CASSARQRNTEAFF.

This chain connects TRBV27 to TRBJ2-1; weak D call: TRBD2 (6 bases). The CDR3 covers 15 residues. Germline CDR1 and CDR2: MNHEY and SMNVEV (reference sequence). Deletions cut 0 bases from V and 10 bases from J, with 16 bases between. CDR3 residues: CASSLSRAGSGEQFF. As DNA, the CDR3 is TGTGCCAGCAGTTTATCGCGGGCGGGGTCTGGCGAGCAGTTCTTC.

This rearrangement joins TRBV6-6 to TRBJ1-2, with TRBD1 identical over 7 bases. Trimming at V came to 4 bases and at J to 1 base, leaving 6 bases not matched to a gene. The CDR3 consists of 15 residues. In germline, CDR1 is MNHNY, CDR2 SVGAGI (reference sequence). CDR3 DNA: TGTGCCAGCAGTTCCAGGACAGGATTTAACTATGGCTACACCTTC. Protein sequence: CASSSRTGFNYGYTF.

Only one count was recorded for this clone. The chain uses TRBV19 and TRBJ1-1, with D unclear. The germline V and J ends were trimmed by 5 bases and 3 bases, with 22 bases remaining between them. CDR3 length equals 17 residues. Germline lookup yields CDR1 LNHDA and CDR2 SQIVND (reference sequence). The CDR3 DNA follows: TGTGCCAGTAGTCCGCAACCGGGAGAGAAGAGGGACACTGAAGCTTTCTTT. Translated: CASSPQPGEKRDTEAFF.

This clone was seen once. The J gene is TRBJ2-7, the V gene TRBV7-9, with 9 bases lining up with TRBD1. V trimming: 4 bases; J trimming: 6 bases; junction bases outside the gene matches: 13. Looked up from germline, CDR1 is SEHNR and CDR2 is FQNEAQ (reference sequence). The CDR3 has 16 residues. The CDR3 nucleotides are TGTGCCAGCAGCTCTTATCCGGGACAGGGTATCTGCGAGCAGTACTTC. Its protein is CASSSYPGQGICEQYF. Based on the CDR3 plus reference TRBV7-9 and TRBJ2-7, the full variable domain is DTGVSQNPRHKITKRGQNVTFRCDPISEHNRLYWYRQTLGQGPEFLTYFQNEAQLEKSRLLSDRFSAERPKGSFSTLEIQRTEQGDSAMYLCASSSYPGQGICEQYFGPGTRLTVT.